One sample yielded the 23 T cell receptor beta chains listed below, sequenced in a study of radiotherapy plus CTLA-4 blockade in lung cancer. Sequencing used immunoSEQ multiplex PCR; TCRdb keeps in-frame clones, though not all of them. The sample records approximately 50,000 clones, about three quarters being singletons. The specimen comprised peripheral blood, sampled from a patient treated with radiotherapy plus ipilimumab. The receptors derive from a human donor with non-small cell lung cancer who had a complete response to radiotherapy plus ipilimumab.

The chain joins TRBV7-8 to TRBJ1-4, with 7 bases lining up with TRBD1. After removal of 5 bases from V and 2 bases from J, the junction contained 5 bases not matched to a gene. CDR3 length equals 15 residues. Germline V lookup: CDR1 SGHVS, CDR2 FQNEAQ. CDR3 sequence reads: CASSPTGVTNEKLFF. CDR3 in DNA: TGTGCCAGCAGCCCCACAGGGGTCACTAATGAAAAACTGTTTTTT. The full variable domain, with the rest looked up from reference TRBV7-8 and TRBJ1-4, is GAGVSQSPRYKVAKRGQDVALRCDPISGHVSLFWYQQALGQGPEFLTYFQNEAQLDKSGLPSDRFFAERPEGSVSTLKIQRTQQEDSAVYLCASSPTGVTNEKLFFGSGTQLSVL.

This chain connects TRBV28 to TRBJ1-5, with a tentative D call TRBD1 (6 bases). Germline loops: CDR1 MDHEN, CDR2 SYDVKM. The length of the CDR3 is 14 residues. V gave up 5 bases and J gave up 4 bases, with 12 bases separating them. CDR3 protein: CASSDNRENQPQHF. In DNA, the CDR3 is TGTGCCAGCAGTGATAACAGGGAAAATCAGCCCCAGCATTTT.

This clone was counted once. The chain is built from TRBV7-9 and TRBJ2-1; maybe TRBD2 (5 bases). Trimming pared 2 bases from V and 7 bases from J, leaving 9 bases between. CDR1 is SEHNR and CDR2 is FQNEAQ in the germline V gene (reference sequence). This CDR3 has 13 amino acids. CDR3 residues: CASSLSGENEQFF. CDR3 DNA sequence: TGTGCCAGCAGCTTATCCGGGGAGAATGAGCAGTTCTTC.

This clone was observed a few times. This chain joins TRBV5-8 and TRBJ2-7, with 9 bases that match TRBD1. The CDR3 has 14 residues. J lost 2 bases, V lost 4 bases, and 4 bases had no gene match. Germline CDR1 is SGHTS and CDR2 is YDEGEE. The CDR3 spells CASSRGTGPYEQYF. CDR3 bases: TGTGCCAGCAGCCGGGGGACAGGGCCCTACGAGCAGTACTTC.

The chain recombines TRBV27 with TRBJ2-1, with D tentatively TRBD1 (5 bases). Trimming stripped 9 bases from V and 16 bases from J, with 25 bases between. CDR1 MNHEY and CDR2 SMNVEV come from the germline V gene (reference sequence). The CDR3 loop spans 13 amino acids. The CDR3 spells CARPFETASDLFF. CDR3 sequence (DNA): TGTGCCAGACCTTTCGAGACAGCAAGCGATCTCTTCTTC.

By proportion, this clone is medium-sized. This chain joins TRBV9 and TRBJ1-2; possibly TRBD1 for D (6 bases). The ends were cut back, 0 bases at V and 8 bases at J, with 20 bases in the middle. Per the germline V gene, CDR1 is SGDLS and CDR2 is YYNGEE. The CDR3 is 16 residues long. The CDR3 spells CASSVADNWAQGGYTF. DNA for the CDR3: TGTGCCAGCAGCGTAGCGGACAATTGGGCCCAGGGGGGCTACACCTTC.

This clone is a singleton in its sample. A read error may produce the germline difference seen at one junction end. The chain is built from TRBV15 and TRBJ2-3; 7 bases align to TRBD1. The germline V gene encodes CDR1 LNHNV and CDR2 YYDKDF (reference sequence). The length of the CDR3 is 14 residues. The CDR3 bases are TGTGCCACCAGCAGAGGGGACAGCAAAGATACGCAGTATTTT. Translation: CATSRGDSKDTQYF.

In its sample, this clone was seen a few times. The V and J genes are TRBV4-1 and TRBJ1-1; 9 nucleotides agree with TRBD1. CDR3 length: 16 amino acids. With 4 bases clipped from V and 5 bases from J, the junction kept 11 bases outside the gene matches. CDR1 is MGHRA, CDR2 YSYEKL, per germline. CDR3 residues: CASSRRGEQGATEAFF. The DNA for the CDR3 is TGCGCCAGCAGCCGGCGGGGGGAACAGGGGGCTACTGAAGCTTTCTTT.

J is TRBJ1-1 and V is TRBV6-5; no firm D call. The length of the CDR3 is 13 residues. Germline CDR1 and CDR2: MNHEY and SVGAGI. The ends were cut back, 2 bases at V and 2 bases at J, with 6 bases in the middle. The CDR3, as DNA: TGTGCCAGCAGTTACAACAGAAACACTGAAGCTTTCTTT. This encodes CASSYNRNTEAFF.

V and J are TRBV6-5 and TRBJ2-7; 8 nucleotides align to TRBD2. The CDR3 has 15 amino acids. In germline, CDR1 is MNHEY, CDR2 SVGAGI. J gave up 2 bases and V 3 bases, and 6 bases lay outside the gene matches. CDR3 in DNA: TGTGCCAGCAGTTATCGTCGCGGGGGGCCCTACGAGCAGTACTTC. Its translation is CASSYRRGGPYEQYF.

The CDR3 here is CASSVQKNTEAFF. In DNA, the CDR3 is TGCGCCAGCAGCGTCCAGAAGAACACTGAAGCTTTCTTT. The chain links TRBV5-1 to TRBJ1-1; D is unresolved. The CDR3 extends over 13 amino acids. Germline V gene data show CDR1 as SGHRS and CDR2 as YFSETQ. Trimming stripped 4 bases from V and 1 base from J, with 8 bases between.

The rearrangement uses TRBV28 and TRBJ1-5; perhaps TRBD1 as D (6 bases). The CDR3 sequence is 16 residues long. Germline V gene data show CDR1 as MDHEN and CDR2 as SYDVKM. Trimming removed 2 bases at V and 1 base at J, with 12 bases between. CDR3 bases: TGTGCCAGCAGTTTAACAGGGTTTGTGAGCAATCAGCCCCAGCATTTT. This encodes CASSLTGFVSNQPQHF. Complete variable domain (other parts from reference TRBV28 and TRBJ1-5): DVKVTQSSRYLVKRTGEKVFLECVQDMDHENMFWYRQDPGLGLRLIYFSYDVKMKEKGDIPEGYSVSREKKERFSLILESASTNQTSMYLCASSLTGFVSNQPQHFGDGTRLSIL.

V and J are TRBV12-5 and TRBJ2-7; D possibly corresponds to TRBD2 (6 bases). The V end lost 1 base, the J end lost 7 bases, and 14 bases lay between the germline ends. The CDR3 length is 14 residues. The V gene's germline CDR1 is LGHNT and CDR2 FRNRAP. CDR3 nucleotides: TGTGCTAGTGGTTTGGGCCCCGGGGGATGGGAGCAGTACTTC. It codes for CASGLGPGGWEQYF.

The chain combines TRBV18 with TRBJ2-1; 9 bases are a match to TRBD2. The CDR3 extends over 14 amino acids. V dropped 8 bases and J dropped 3; count of bases not matched to a gene: 5. Germline V CDR1 and CDR2: KGHSH, LQKENI. The CDR3 DNA reads as TGTGCCAGCGTAGCGGGAGCGAACTACAATGAGCAGTTCTTC. This encodes CASVAGANYNEQFF.

This clone was detected only once. This chain links TRBV28 with TRBJ2-7, with 7 nucleotides matching TRBD1. The CDR3 is 13 amino acids. The germline V gene has CDR1 MDHEN and CDR2 SYDVKM. V lost 6 bases, J lost 5 bases, and 7 bases stayed unmatched. In nucleotides, the CDR3 is TGTGCCAGCAGATCAGGGGGAGTACACGAGCAGTACTTC. Amino acids: CASRSGGVHEQYF. Filled out from reference TRBV28 and TRBJ2-7, the complete variable domain reads DVKVTQSSRYLVKRTGEKVFLECVQDMDHENMFWYRQDPGLGLRLIYFSYDVKMKEKGDIPEGYSVSREKKERFSLILESASTNQTSMYLCASRSGGVHEQYFGPGTRLTVT.

The chain links TRBV19 to TRBJ1-2; TRBD1 is a possible D gene (5 bases). Germline V gene data show CDR1 as LNHDA and CDR2 as SQIVND (reference sequence). CDR3 length equals 13 residues. Trimming cost V 5 bases and J 4 bases, with 11 bases left between them. The CDR3 DNA follows: TGTGCCAGTAGTCGTCAGGGCCCCTATGGCTACACCTTC. Translation gives CASSRQGPYGYTF.

This sequence joins TRBV11-3 and TRBJ2-5, with D maybe TRBD2 (7 bases). Germline values: CDR1 SGHNT, CDR2 YENEEA. Trimming removed 1 base at V and 5 bases at J, with 14 bases between. This CDR3 has 15 amino acids. The CDR3 spells CASSLGGGAVETQYF. DNA for the CDR3: TGTGCCAGCAGCTTAGGAGGGGGGGCCGTGGAGACCCAGTACTTC.

This clone was found a few times. The chain recombines TRBV5-6 with TRBJ1-5; the D is unclear. With 2 bases removed from V and 5 bases from J, the gap between germline ends came to 8 bases. CDR3 size: 13 residues. CDR1 SGHDT and CDR2 YYEEEE come from the germline V gene. CDR3 bases: TGTGCCAGCAGCTTAACGGGATATCAGCCCCAGCATTTT. Encoded protein: CASSLTGYQPQHF.

The chain carries TRBV6-1 and TRBJ2-4; no firm D call. The CDR3 totals 13 residues. Per germline, CDR1 MNHNS and CDR2 SASEGT. V was cut by 7 bases and J by 4 bases, with 11 bases left in between. CDR3 protein: CASNPRNKNIQYF. As DNA, the CDR3 is TGTGCCAGCAATCCCAGGAATAAAAACATTCAGTACTTC.

V gene TRBV10-1 combines with J gene TRBJ2-7; TRBD2 is a possible D gene (6 bases). The V gene lost 5 bases and the J gene lost 5 bases, with 13 bases spanning the gap. This CDR3 has 13 amino acids. The germline V gene has CDR1 WNHNN and CDR2 SYGVQD (reference sequence). The CDR3 DNA is TGCGCCAGCAGTCTCGGAGGAGGGGACGAGCAGTACTTC. It encodes CASSLGGGDEQYF.

The chain carries TRBV27 and TRBJ1-5, with 7 bases that match TRBD1. Per the germline V gene, CDR1 is MNHEY and CDR2 is SMNVEV (reference sequence). V trimming: 6 bases; J trimming: 4 bases; junction bases outside the gene matches: 12. This CDR3 is built from 16 residues. The DNA for the CDR3 is TGTGCCAGCAGCAGAATACGGGACAGCACTAATCAGCCCCAGCATTTT. This sequence encodes CASSRIRDSTNQPQHF.

The V and J genes are TRBV7-9 and TRBJ1-1; D gene unclear. The CDR3 runs 11 residues. V lost 2 bases and J lost 6, with 4 bases in between. CDR1 is SEHNR, CDR2 FQNEAQ, per germline (reference sequence). CDR3 sequence reads: CASSLYAEAFF. Here the CDR3 DNA reads TGTGCCAGCAGCTTATATGCTGAAGCTTTCTTT.

CDR3 sequence reads: CASSLSSGTGTGYTF. For the CDR3, the DNA is TGTGCCAGCAGTTTATCATCCGGGACAGGGACCGGCTACACCTTC. This chain connects TRBV27 to TRBJ1-2, with 9 positions matching TRBD1. Germline CDR1 MNHEY, CDR2 SMNVEV (reference sequence). J was trimmed by 8 bases and V by 0 bases; bases with no gene match: 7. CDR3 length: 15 residues.